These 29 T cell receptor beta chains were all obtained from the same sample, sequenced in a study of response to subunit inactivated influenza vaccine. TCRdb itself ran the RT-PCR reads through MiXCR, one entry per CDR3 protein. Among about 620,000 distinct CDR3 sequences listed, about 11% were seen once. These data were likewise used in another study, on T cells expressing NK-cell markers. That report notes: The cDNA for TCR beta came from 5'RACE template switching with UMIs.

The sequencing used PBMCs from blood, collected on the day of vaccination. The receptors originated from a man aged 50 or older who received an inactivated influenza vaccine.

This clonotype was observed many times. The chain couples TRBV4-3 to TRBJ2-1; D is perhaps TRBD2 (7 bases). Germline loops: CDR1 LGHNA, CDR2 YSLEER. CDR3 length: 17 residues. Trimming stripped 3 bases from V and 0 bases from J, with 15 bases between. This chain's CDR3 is CASSHEGGAPSYNEQFF. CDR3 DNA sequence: TGCGCCAGCAGCCACGAAGGGGGGGCGCCCTCCTACAATGAGCAGTTCTTC.

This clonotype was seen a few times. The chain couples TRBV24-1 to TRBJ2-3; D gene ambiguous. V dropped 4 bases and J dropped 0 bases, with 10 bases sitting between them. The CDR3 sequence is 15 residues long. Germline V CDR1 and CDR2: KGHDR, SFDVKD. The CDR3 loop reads CATSDGHTSTDTQYF. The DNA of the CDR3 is TGTGCCACCAGTGACGGGCACACTAGCACAGATACGCAGTATTTT.

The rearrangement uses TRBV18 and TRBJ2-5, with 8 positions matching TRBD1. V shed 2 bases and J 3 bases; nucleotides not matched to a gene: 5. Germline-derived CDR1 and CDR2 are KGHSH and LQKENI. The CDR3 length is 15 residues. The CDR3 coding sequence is TGTGCCAGCTCACCAATCGGACAGGGAAAAGAGACCCAGTACTTC. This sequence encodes CASSPIGQGKETQYF. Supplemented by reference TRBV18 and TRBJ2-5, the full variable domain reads NAGVMQNPRHLVRRRGQEARLRCSPMKGHSHVYWYRQLPEEGLKFMVYLQKENIIDESGMPKERFSAEFPKEGPSILRIQQVVRGDSAAYFCASSPIGQGKETQYFGPGTRLLVL.

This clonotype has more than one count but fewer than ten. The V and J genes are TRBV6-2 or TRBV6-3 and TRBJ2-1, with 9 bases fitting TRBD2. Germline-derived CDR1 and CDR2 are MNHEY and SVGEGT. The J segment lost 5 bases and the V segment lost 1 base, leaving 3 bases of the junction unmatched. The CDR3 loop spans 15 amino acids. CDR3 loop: CASSYYGTSNNEQFF. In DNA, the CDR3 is TGTGCCAGCAGTTACTACGGGACTAGCAACAATGAGCAGTTCTTC.

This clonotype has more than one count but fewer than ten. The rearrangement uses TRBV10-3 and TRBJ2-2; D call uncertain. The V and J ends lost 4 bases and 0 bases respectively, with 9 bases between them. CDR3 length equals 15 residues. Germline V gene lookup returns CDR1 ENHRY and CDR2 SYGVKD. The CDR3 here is CAISARSSNTGELFF. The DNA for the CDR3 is TGTGCCATCAGTGCGCGGTCCTCGAACACCGGGGAGCTGTTTTTT.

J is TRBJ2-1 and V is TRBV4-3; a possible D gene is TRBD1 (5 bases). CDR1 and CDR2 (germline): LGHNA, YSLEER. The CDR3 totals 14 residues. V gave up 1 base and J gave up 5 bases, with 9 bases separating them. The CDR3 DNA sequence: TGCGCCAGCAGCCAAGGTGGGGCACACAATGAGCAGTTCTTC. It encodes CASSQGGAHNEQFF.

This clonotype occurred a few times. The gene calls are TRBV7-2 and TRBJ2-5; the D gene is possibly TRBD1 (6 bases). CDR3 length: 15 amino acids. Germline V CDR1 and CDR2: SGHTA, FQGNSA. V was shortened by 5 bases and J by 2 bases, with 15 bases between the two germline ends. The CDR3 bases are TGTGCCAGCAGCACACCACCCGGACAGCAAGAGACCCAGTACTTC. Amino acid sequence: CASSTPPGQQETQYF. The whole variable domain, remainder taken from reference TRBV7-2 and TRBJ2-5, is GAGVSQSPSNKVTEKGKDVELRCDPISGHTALYWYRQSLGQGLEFLIYFQGNSAPDKSGLPSDRFSAERTGGSVSTLTIQRTQQEDSAVYLCASSTPPGQQETQYFGPGTRLLVL.

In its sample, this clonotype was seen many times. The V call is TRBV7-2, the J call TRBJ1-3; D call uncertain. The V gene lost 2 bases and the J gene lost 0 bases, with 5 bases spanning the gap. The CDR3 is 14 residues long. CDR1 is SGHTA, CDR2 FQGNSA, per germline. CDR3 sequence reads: CASSLRNSGNTIYF. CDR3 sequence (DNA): TGTGCCAGCAGCTTAAGAAACTCTGGAAACACCATATATTTT.

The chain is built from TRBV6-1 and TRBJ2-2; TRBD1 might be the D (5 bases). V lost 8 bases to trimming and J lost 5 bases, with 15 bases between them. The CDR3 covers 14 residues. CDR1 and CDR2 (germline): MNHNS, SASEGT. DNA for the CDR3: TGTGCCAGCCTCCCCCTCAGGGTAACCGGGGAGCTGTTTTTT. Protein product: CASLPLRVTGELFF.

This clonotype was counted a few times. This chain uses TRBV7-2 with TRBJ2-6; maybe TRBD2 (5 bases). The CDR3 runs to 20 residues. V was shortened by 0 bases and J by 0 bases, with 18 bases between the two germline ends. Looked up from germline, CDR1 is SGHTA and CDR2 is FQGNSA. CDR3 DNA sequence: TGTGCCAGCAGCTTAGCAGCGTTGGCAGGACTCCTCTCTGGGGCCAACGTCCTGACTTTC. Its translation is CASSLAALAGLLSGANVLTF.

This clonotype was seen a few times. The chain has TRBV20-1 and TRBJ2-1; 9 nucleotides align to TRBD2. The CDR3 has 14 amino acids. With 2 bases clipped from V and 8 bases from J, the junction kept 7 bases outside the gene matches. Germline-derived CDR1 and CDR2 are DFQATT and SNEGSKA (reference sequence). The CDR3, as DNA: TGCAGTGCTAGAAGGACAGCGGGGGGCGATGAGCAGTTCTTC. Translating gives CSARRTAGGDEQFF.

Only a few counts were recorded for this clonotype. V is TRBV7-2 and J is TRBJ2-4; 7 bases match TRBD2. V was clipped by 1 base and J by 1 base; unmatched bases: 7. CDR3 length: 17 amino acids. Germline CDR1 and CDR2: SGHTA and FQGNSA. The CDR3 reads CASSLVWAGVAKNIQYF. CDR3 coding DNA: TGTGCCAGCAGCTTAGTCTGGGCGGGAGTGGCCAAAAACATTCAGTACTTC. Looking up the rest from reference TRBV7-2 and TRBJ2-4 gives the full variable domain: GAGVSQSPSNKVTEKGKDVELRCDPISGHTALYWYRQSLGQGLEFLIYFQGNSAPDKSGLPSDRFSAERTGGSVSTLTIQRTQQEDSAVYLCASSLVWAGVAKNIQYFGAGTRLSVL.

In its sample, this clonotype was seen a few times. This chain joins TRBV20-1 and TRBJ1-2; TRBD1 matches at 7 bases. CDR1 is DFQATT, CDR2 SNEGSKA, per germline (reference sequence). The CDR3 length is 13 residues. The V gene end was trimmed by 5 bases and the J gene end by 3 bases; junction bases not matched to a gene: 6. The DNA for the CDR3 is TGCAGTGCTGTACAGGGGATTGACTATGGCTACACCTTC. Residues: CSAVQGIDYGYTF.

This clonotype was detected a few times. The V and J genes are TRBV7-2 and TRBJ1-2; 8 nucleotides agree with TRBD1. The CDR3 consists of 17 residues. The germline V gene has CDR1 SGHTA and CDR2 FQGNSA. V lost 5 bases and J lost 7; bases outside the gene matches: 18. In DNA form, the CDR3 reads TGTGCCAGCAGCCTTAGCCAGGGAGGGCAGGGGGCAGGTGGCTACACCTTC. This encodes CASSLSQGGQGAGGYTF.

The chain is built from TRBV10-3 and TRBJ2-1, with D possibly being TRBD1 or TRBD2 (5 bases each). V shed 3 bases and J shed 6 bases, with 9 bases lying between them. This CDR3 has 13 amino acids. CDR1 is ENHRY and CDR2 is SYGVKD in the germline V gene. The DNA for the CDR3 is TGTGCCATCAGTGAAGGGGCGGGCAATGAGCAGTTCTTC. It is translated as CAISEGAGNEQFF.

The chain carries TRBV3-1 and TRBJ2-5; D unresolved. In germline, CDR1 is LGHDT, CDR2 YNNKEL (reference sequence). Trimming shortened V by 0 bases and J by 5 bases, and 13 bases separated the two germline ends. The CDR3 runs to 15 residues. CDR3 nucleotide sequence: TGTGCCAGCAGCCAAGACAATCCAGGAGTTGAGACCCAGTACTTC. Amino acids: CASSQDNPGVETQYF.

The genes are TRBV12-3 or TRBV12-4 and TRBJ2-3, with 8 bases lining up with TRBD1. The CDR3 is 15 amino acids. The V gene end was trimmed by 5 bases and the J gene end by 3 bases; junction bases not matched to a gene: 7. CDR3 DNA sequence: TGTGCCAGCAGTCGTCGACAGGGGATGACAGATACGCAGTATTTT. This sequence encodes CASSRRQGMTDTQYF.

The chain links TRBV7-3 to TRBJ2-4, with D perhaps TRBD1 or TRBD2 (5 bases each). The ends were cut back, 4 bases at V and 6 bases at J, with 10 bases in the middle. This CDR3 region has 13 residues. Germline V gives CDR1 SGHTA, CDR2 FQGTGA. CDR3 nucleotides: TGTGCCAGCAGCTCCCCCGGGACAAACATTCAGTACTTC. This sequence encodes CASSSPGTNIQYF.

CDR3 amino acids: CATRRGDGTYGYTF. CDR3 sequence (DNA): TGTGCCACCCGAAGAGGGGACGGCACGTATGGCTACACCTTC. V usage is TRBV15 and J usage is TRBJ1-2; D is perhaps TRBD1 (5 bases). The germline V gene has CDR1 LNHNV and CDR2 YYDKDF (reference sequence). This CDR3 region has 14 residues. V gave up 8 bases and J gave up 5 bases, with 18 bases separating them.

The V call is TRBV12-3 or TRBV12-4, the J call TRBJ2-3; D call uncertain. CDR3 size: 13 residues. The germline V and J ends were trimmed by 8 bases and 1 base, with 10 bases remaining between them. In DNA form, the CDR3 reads TGTGCCAGCGCCCCCGGCCGCACAGATACGCAGTATTTT. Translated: CASAPGRTDTQYF.

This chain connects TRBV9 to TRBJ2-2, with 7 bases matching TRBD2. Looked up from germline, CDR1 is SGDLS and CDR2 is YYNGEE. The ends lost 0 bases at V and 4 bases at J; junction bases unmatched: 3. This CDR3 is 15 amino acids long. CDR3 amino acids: CASSVAGGGTGELFF. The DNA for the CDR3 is TGTGCCAGCAGCGTAGCTGGGGGGGGCACCGGGGAGCTGTTTTTT. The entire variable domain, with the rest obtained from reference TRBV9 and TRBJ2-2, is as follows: DSGVTQTPKHLITATGQRVTLRCSPRSGDLSVYWYQQSLDQGLQFLIQYYNGEERAKGNILERFSAQQFPDLHSELNLSSLELGDSALYFCASSVAGGGTGELFFGEGSRLTVL.

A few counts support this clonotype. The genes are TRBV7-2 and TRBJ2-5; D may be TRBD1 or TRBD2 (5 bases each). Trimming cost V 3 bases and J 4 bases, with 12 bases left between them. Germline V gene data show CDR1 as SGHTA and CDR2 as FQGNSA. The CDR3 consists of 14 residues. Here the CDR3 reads CASSFGPGTETQYF. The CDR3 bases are TGTGCCAGCAGCTTTGGTCCAGGGACAGAGACCCAGTACTTC.

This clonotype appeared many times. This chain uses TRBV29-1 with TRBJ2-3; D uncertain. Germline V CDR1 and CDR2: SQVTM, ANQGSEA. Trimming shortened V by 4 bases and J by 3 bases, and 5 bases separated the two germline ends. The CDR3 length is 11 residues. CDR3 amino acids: CSVARTDTQYF. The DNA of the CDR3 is TGCAGCGTTGCCCGTACAGATACGCAGTATTTT.

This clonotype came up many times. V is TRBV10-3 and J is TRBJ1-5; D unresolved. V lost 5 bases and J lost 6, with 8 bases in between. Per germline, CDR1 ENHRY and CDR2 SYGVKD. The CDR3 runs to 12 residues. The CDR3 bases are TGTGCCATCAGTAATATGGGTCAGCCCCAGCATTTT. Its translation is CAISNMGQPQHF.

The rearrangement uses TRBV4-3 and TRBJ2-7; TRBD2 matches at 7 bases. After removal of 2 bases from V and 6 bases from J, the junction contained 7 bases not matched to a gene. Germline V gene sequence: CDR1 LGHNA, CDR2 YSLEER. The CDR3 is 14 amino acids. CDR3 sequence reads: CASSQPGLVAEQYF. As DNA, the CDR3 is TGCGCCAGCAGCCAACCAGGACTAGTAGCCGAGCAGTACTTC.

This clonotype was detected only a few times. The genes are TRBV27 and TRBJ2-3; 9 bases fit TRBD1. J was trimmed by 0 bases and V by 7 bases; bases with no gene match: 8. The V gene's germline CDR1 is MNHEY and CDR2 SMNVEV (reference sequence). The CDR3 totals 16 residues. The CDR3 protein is CASKPTGGGSTDTQYF. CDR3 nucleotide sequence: TGTGCCAGCAAACCAACAGGGGGCGGTAGCACAGATACGCAGTATTTT.

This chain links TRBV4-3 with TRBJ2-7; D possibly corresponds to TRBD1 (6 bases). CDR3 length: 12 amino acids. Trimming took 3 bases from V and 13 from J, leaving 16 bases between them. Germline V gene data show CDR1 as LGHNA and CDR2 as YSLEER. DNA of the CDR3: TGCGCCAGCAGCCAGCTACAGGGCCCCCCTTACTTC. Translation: CASSQLQGPPYF.

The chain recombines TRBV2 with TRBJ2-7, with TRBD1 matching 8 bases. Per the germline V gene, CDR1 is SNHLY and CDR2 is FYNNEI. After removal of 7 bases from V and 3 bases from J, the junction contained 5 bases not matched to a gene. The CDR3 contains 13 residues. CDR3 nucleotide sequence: TGTGCCAGCACCAGACAGGGGTACTACGAGCAGTACTTC. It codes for CASTRQGYYEQYF.

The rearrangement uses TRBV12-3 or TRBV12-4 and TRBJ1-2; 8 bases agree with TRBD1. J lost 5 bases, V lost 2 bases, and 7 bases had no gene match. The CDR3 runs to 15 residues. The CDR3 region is CASSLQHRGKYGYTF. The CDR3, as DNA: TGTGCCAGCAGTTTACAACACAGGGGGAAGTATGGCTACACCTTC.